The TCR beta chain described here comes from a study of T cells in Graves' hyperthyroidism and ophthalmopathy. Background on the study: Once the initial diagnosis was made, peripheral blood was obtained before any treatment.

General study results and limits: Clonotypes that were expanded in thyroid above 0.001 mostly appeared in blood too. The model identified upcoming ophthalmopathy a median approximately six months ahead of onset.

This clonotype was seen repeatedly, ten times or more. Its antigen is not known. CDR3 length: 15 amino acids. After removal of 5 bases from V and 8 bases from J, the junction contained 12 bases not matched to a gene. CDR1 is LNHDA and CDR2 is SQIVND in the germline V gene (reference sequence). TCR beta CDR3 region amplification was performed from RNA transcripts. The HTBI primer set was used in a first-round RT-PCR of the TCR CDR3. TCRdb re-called the multiplex PCR reads through MiXCR, storing one row per CDR3 protein. The sample lists 93,000 or so distinct CDR3 sequences; about 45% were seen once. The PBMCs were taken from about 10 ml of fresh peripheral blood.

Sequencing input: blood. This TCR was recovered from a man between 40 and 49 years old with Graves' hyperthyroidism. The gene calls are TRBV19 and TRBJ2-1; 7 nucleotides match TRBD1. CDR3 residues: CASSLDRISSYEQFF. The CDR3 nucleotides read TGTGCCAGTAGTTTGGACAGGATATCTTCCTATGAGCAGTTCTTC.